This paragraph covers one TCR beta chain sequence. Its antigen is not known. This specimen comes from a study of cytomegalovirus exposure and HLA in healthy donors. Findings of the study overall: Reports state that TCR beta sequences accurately predicted most subjects' HLA-A and HLA-B alleles. Many donors carried some public TCRs, although rarity characterized most TCR sequences.

The PCR contained 60 Vbeta and 13 Jbeta primers. Clones were read by immunoSEQ multiplex PCR, and TCRdb kept only the in-frame ones, dropping some. The sample includes about 210,000 clones, 82% seen only once; the top ten take around 6%. The CDR3 has 14 residues. The V segment lost 6 bases and the J segment 2 bases; nucleotides outside the gene matches: 4. Germline CDR1 LGHNT, CDR2 FRNRAP. J is TRBJ2-1 and V is TRBV12-5, with TRBD2 matching 7 bases. The sequence was collected from a middle-aged man in good health and CMV-seropositive. Input material: PBMCs. CDR3 DNA sequence: TGTGCTAGTGGCGTAGCGGGTGCCTACAATGAGCAGTTCTTC. Its protein is CASGVAGAYNEQFF.